The 26 T cell receptor beta chains reported below all come from one sample, sequenced in a study of T cells in Graves' hyperthyroidism and ophthalmopathy. TCR beta CDR3 regions were amplified from RNA. With the HTBI primer set, the TCR CDR3 went through a first round of RT-PCR. TCRdb processed the multiplex PCR reads anew with MiXCR; each CDR3 protein has one entry. The sample has approximately 640,000 distinct CDR3 sequences, about a sixth seen once. Material for sequencing was blood. These receptors all come from a woman aged 25 to 39 with Graves' hyperthyroidism.

This clonotype was detected ten times or more. The V and J genes are TRBV20-1 and TRBJ2-1, with 8 bases matching TRBD2. Germline values: CDR1 DFQATT, CDR2 SNEGSKA (reference sequence). The CDR3 covers 17 residues. The V segment lost 3 bases and the J segment 9 bases; nucleotides outside the gene matches: 19. This CDR3 reads CSASGIAGSQATREQFF. The CDR3 nucleotides are TGCAGTGCTAGTGGAATAGCGGGATCTCAGGCTACCCGTGAGCAGTTCTTC.

V gene TRBV5-1 combines with J gene TRBJ2-5; D may match TRBD1 or TRBD2 (5 bases each). The germline gives CDR1 SGHRS, CDR2 YFSETQ. The CDR3 contains 14 residues. The V gene lost 4 bases and the J gene lost 1 base, with 11 bases spanning the gap. In DNA, the CDR3 is TGCGCCAGCAGCCGGGACGTAATCCAAGAGACCCAGTACTTC. It translates to CASSRDVIQETQYF.

The J gene is TRBJ1-1, the V gene TRBV20-1; TRBD1 aligns across 8 bases. The CDR3 is 14 amino acids. Trimming took 6 bases from V and 3 from J; bases not matched to a gene: 9. Germline loops: CDR1 DFQATT, CDR2 SNEGSKA (reference sequence). As DNA, the CDR3 is TGCAGTGCCCGAAGGGACAGGATGTACACTGAAGCTTTCTTT. Encoded protein: CSARRDRMYTEAFF.

This chain links TRBV4-2 with TRBJ1-5, with a weak D call TRBD1 (5 bases). The CDR3 runs to 15 residues. V was clipped by 0 bases and J by 6 bases, with 12 bases between them. Germline CDR1 and CDR2: LGHNA and YNFKEQ. CDR3 coding DNA: TGTGCCAGCAGCCAAGATAAGGCGGGGCCTCAGCCCCAGCATTTT. Its protein is CASSQDKAGPQPQHF.

At least ten counts were recorded for this clonotype. One end of the junction is discordant with germline, which a read error may explain. V is TRBV9 and J is TRBJ2-1; a possible D gene is TRBD1 (5 bases). Germline V gene sequence: CDR1 SGDLS, CDR2 YYNGEE. The CDR3 has 12 amino acids. The chain's CDR3 is CASSVGANEQFF. The CDR3 nucleotides are TGCGCCAGCAGCGTAGGGGCGAATGAGCAGTTCTTC. Drawing the rest from reference TRBV9 and TRBJ2-1, the complete variable domain is DSGVTQTPKHLITATGQRVTLRCSPRSGDLSVYWYQQSLDQGLQFLIQYYNGEERAKGNILERFSAQQFPDLHSELNLSSLELGDSALYFCASSVGANEQFFGPGTRLTVL.

There are many counts of this clonotype. This chain links TRBV10-3 with TRBJ2-7, with 12 bases identical to TRBD2. In germline, CDR1 is ENHRY, CDR2 SYGVKD. This CDR3 is built from 15 residues. The V gene end was trimmed by 7 bases and the J gene end by 6 bases; junction bases not matched to a gene: 10. The CDR3 loop reads CAITRLAGVSAEQYF. The CDR3 DNA sequence: TGTGCCATCACCCGACTAGCGGGAGTGTCGGCCGAGCAGTACTTC.

This clonotype was seen at least ten times. The chain is built from TRBV11-3 and TRBJ2-5; 8 bases fit TRBD1. Germline V gives CDR1 SGHNT, CDR2 YENEEA. CDR3 length equals 17 residues. The ends lost 3 bases at V and 2 bases at J; junction bases unmatched: 11. The DNA for the CDR3 is TGTGCCAGCAGCTTGGGTGGCAGGGGGCACTATCAAGAGACCCAGTACTTC. This encodes CASSLGGRGHYQETQYF.

To note about this clonotype: One base away lies a much larger clone, so this may be a sequencing read error. The V and J genes are TRBV30 and TRBJ2-3; no clear D gene. The J call is in doubt because the DNA end fits TRBJ1-5 better. This CDR3 region has 11 residues. CDR1 and CDR2 from the germline V gene are GTSNPN and SVGIG (reference sequence). CDR3 nucleotide sequence: TGTGCCTGCCAATCCACAGATACGCAGCATTTT. As protein: CACQSTDTQHF.

This clonotype was observed a few times. The V gene is TRBV6-1, the J gene TRBJ1-4; 8 nucleotides agree with TRBD1. With V trimmed by 3 bases and J by 0 bases, 12 bases remained unmatched. The CDR3 spans 19 residues. CDR1 MNHNS and CDR2 SASEGT come from the germline V gene. CDR3 bases: TGTGCCAGCAGTGAGGACGCCTACCCGACAGGGGCAACTAATGAAAAACTGTTTTTT. Its protein product is CASSEDAYPTGATNEKLFF.

This clonotype was found a few times. The chain has TRBV6-2 or TRBV6-3 and TRBJ1-1; 8 nucleotides agree with TRBD1. V trimming: 7 bases; J trimming: 3 bases; junction bases outside the gene matches: 13. The CDR3 covers 16 residues. The V gene's germline CDR1 is MNHEY and CDR2 SVGEGT. CDR3 amino acids: CASIHGTGSGDTEAFF. The CDR3, as DNA: TGTGCCAGCATCCACGGGACAGGCTCCGGGGACACTGAAGCTTTCTTT.

Ten or more counts support this clonotype. The genes are TRBV28 and TRBJ2-5; D is possibly TRBD2 (7 bases). Germline CDR1 MDHEN, CDR2 SYDVKM. Trimming left V 5 bases short and J 6 bases short, with 31 bases between. This CDR3 is 19 amino acids long. This chain's CDR3 is CASSPHLKGGLGLRKTQYF. As DNA, the CDR3 is TGTGCCAGCAGTCCTCATCTAAAGGGGGGGTTAGGGTTACGGAAGACCCAGTACTTC. Filled out from reference TRBV28 and TRBJ2-5, the complete variable domain reads DVKVTQSSRYLVKRTGEKVFLECVQDMDHENMFWYRQDPGLGLRLIYFSYDVKMKEKGDIPEGYSVSREKKERFSLILESASTNQTSMYLCASSPHLKGGLGLRKTQYFGPGTRLLVL.

In its sample, this clonotype was seen many times. The CDR3 reads CATSDRTAPSNQPQHF. Here the CDR3 DNA reads TGTGCCACCAGTGATCGGACAGCACCTAGCAATCAGCCCCAGCATTTT. This chain links TRBV24-1 with TRBJ1-5, with TRBD1 as a possible D gene (6 bases). Trimming left V 3 bases short and J 0 bases short, with 11 bases between. Looked up from germline, CDR1 is KGHDR and CDR2 is SFDVKD. The CDR3 is 16 amino acids.

This chain links TRBV19 with TRBJ1-1; a possible D gene is TRBD1 (6 bases). Deletions cut 8 bases from V and 6 bases from J, with 13 bases between. Germline V gene lookup returns CDR1 LNHDA and CDR2 SQIVND (reference sequence). CDR3 length: 12 amino acids. CDR3 protein: CASDDRRAEAFF. CDR3 nucleotide sequence: TGTGCCAGTGATGACAGGCGGGCTGAAGCTTTCTTT.

This rearrangement joins TRBV9 to TRBJ2-7; no definite D call. Germline loops: CDR1 SGDLS, CDR2 YYNGEE. V was pared by 0 bases and J by 1 base, with 8 bases between. The CDR3 covers 14 residues. The CDR3, as DNA: TGTGCCAGCAGCGTAGCTGCAGAATCCTACGAGCAGTACTTC. The encoded protein is CASSVAAESYEQYF.

This clonotype was seen ten or more times. The chain employs TRBV28 and TRBJ2-7; 14 bases align to TRBD2. The CDR3 has 15 amino acids. V was clipped by 5 bases and J by 3 bases; unmatched bases: 3. Per germline, CDR1 MDHEN and CDR2 SYDVKM. The CDR3 DNA reads as TGTGCCAGCAGTCGGGGGACTAGCGGGAGCTACGAGCAGTACTTC. Protein sequence: CASSRGTSGSYEQYF.

This clonotype was seen a handful of times. CDR3 DNA: TGCAGTGCTAGGGGGGGTTGGCCAGATACGCAGTATTTT. It is translated as CSARGGWPDTQYF. The chain couples TRBV20-1 to TRBJ2-3, with D possibly matching TRBD2 (6 bases). There are 13 residues in the CDR3. The germline CDR1 and CDR2 sequences are DFQATT and SNEGSKA (reference sequence). The ends were cut back, 3 bases at V and 4 bases at J, with 11 bases in the middle.

This clonotype was counted ten times or more. The chain carries TRBV3-1 and TRBJ1-4; D gene uncertain. The CDR3 sequence is 16 residues long. Germline CDR1 LGHDT, CDR2 YNNKEL (reference sequence). Trimming stripped 0 bases from V and 0 bases from J, with 8 bases between. This chain's CDR3 is CASSQDSPTTNEKLFF. The CDR3 DNA follows: TGTGCCAGCAGCCAAGATTCGCCCACAACTAATGAAAAACTGTTTTTT.

This clonotype was seen a handful of times. The rearrangement links TRBV29-1 to TRBJ2-5; D may correspond to TRBD1 or TRBD2 (6 bases each). This CDR3 has 15 amino acids. Trimming shortened V by 6 bases and J by 0 bases, and 17 bases separated the two germline ends. The V gene's germline CDR1 is SQVTM and CDR2 ANQGSEA. The CDR3 is CSVRGGSLYQETQYF. CDR3 coding DNA: TGCAGCGTGCGAGGGGGGTCCCTGTACCAAGAGACCCAGTACTTC.

The rearrangement links TRBV2 to TRBJ2-7, with 7 bases matching TRBD1. Germline V gene lookup returns CDR1 SNHLY and CDR2 FYNNEI. The CDR3 spans 14 residues. V lost 3 bases to trimming and J lost 2 bases; unmatched junction nucleotides: 4. The CDR3 nucleotides read TGTGCCAGCAGTGAGACGGGACAGCCCTACGAGCAGTACTTC. Protein sequence: CASSETGQPYEQYF.

This clonotype was found many times. The chain links TRBV11-2 to TRBJ2-7; a possible D gene is TRBD1 (6 bases). From germline, CDR1 is SGHAT and CDR2 FQNNGV. Trimming cost V 4 bases and J 0 bases, with 13 bases left between them. The CDR3 is 15 residues long. The CDR3 nucleotides are TGTGCCAGCAGCTCCTCAACAGGGAGCTCCTACGAGCAGTACTTC. Amino acid sequence: CASSSSTGSSYEQYF.

This clonotype was recorded many times. The chain employs TRBV28 and TRBJ1-4; D uncertain. Germline CDR1 MDHEN, CDR2 SYDVKM. V was trimmed by 9 bases and J by 4 bases, leaving 12 bases between them. The CDR3 is made up of 13 amino acids. This CDR3 is CARLMSVNEKLFF. The CDR3 bases are TGTGCCAGACTGATGTCGGTTAATGAAAAACTGTTTTTT.

This clonotype was recorded at least ten times. This chain links TRBV5-1 with TRBJ1-1; D possibly corresponds to TRBD1 (6 bases). Germline loops: CDR1 SGHRS, CDR2 YFSETQ. CDR3 length: 13 amino acids. Trimming took 5 bases from V and 9 from J, leaving 17 bases between them. CDR3 residues: CASRGWAGDKAFF. CDR3 in DNA: TGCGCCAGCAGGGGGTGGGCAGGGGATAAAGCTTTCTTT.

This clonotype was recorded at least ten times. At one end, the junction sequence differs from germline, possibly due to a read error. V is TRBV5-1 and J is TRBJ2-5; no definite D call. Germline assignment: CDR1 SGHRS and CDR2 YFSETQ. This CDR3 is 13 amino acids long. The DNA for the CDR3 is TGTGCCAGCAGCCCGGACGGACAAGAGACCCAGTACTTC. This translates into CASSPDGQETQYF. Together with reference TRBV5-1 and TRBJ2-5, the CDR3 gives the full variable domain: KAGVTQTPRYLIKTRGQQVTLSCSPISGHRSVSWYQQTPGQGLQFLFEYFSETQRNKGNFPGRFSGRQFSNSRSEMNVSTLELGDSALYLCASSPDGQETQYFGPGTRLLVL.

As regards this clonotype: A read error may explain this, as a much larger clone is one base away. This chain connects TRBV28 to TRBJ2-7; the D is unclear. Germline V gives CDR1 MDHEN, CDR2 SYDVKM. V lost 7 bases and J 3 bases, leaving 7 bases between the germline ends. This CDR3 region has 11 residues. The CDR3 protein is CASNRIYEQYF. The CDR3 region has the DNA TGTGCCAGCAACCGGATCTACGAGCAGTACTTC.

This clonotype was detected many times. The gene calls are TRBV28 and TRBJ1-2, with TRBD1 matching over 7 bases. V gave up 9 bases and J gave up 3 bases; unmatched junction bases: 1. The CDR3 extends over 11 amino acids. From germline, CDR1 is MDHEN and CDR2 SYDVKM. This CDR3 is CARQGHYGYTF. The DNA for the CDR3 is TGTGCCAGACAGGGGCACTATGGCTACACCTTC.

This chain connects TRBV29-1 to TRBJ2-7; TRBD2 might be the D (5 bases). CDR3 length: 13 residues. Germline-derived CDR1 and CDR2 are SQVTM and ANQGSEA. The ends were cut back, 2 bases at V and 0 bases at J, with 8 bases in the middle. For the CDR3, the DNA is TGCAGCGTTGAATTAGCGTTCTCCTACGAGCAGTACTTC. This gives the protein CSVELAFSYEQYF.